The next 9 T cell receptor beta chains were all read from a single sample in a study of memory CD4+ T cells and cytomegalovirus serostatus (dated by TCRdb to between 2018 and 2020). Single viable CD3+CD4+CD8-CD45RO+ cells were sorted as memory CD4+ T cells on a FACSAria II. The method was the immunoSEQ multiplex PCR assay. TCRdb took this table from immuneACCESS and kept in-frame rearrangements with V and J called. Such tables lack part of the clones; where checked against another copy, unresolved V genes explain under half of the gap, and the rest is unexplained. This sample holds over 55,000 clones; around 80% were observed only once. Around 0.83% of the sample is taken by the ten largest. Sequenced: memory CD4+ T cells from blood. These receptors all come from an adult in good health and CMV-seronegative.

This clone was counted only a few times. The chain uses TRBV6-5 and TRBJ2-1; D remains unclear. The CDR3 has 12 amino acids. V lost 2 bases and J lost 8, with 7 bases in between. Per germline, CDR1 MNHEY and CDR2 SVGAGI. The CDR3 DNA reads TGTGCCAGCAGTTACACCCTGGATGAGCAGTTCTTC. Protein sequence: CASSYTLDEQFF.

The DNA of the CDR3 is TGTGCCAGCAGCGTAGGGGCAGGCACAACTAATGAAAAACTGTTTTTT. The encoded protein is CASSVGAGTTNEKLFF. The chain employs TRBV9 and TRBJ1-4; D is unclear. V dropped 0 bases and J dropped 0 bases, with 9 bases sitting between them. The CDR3 is 16 residues long. Per the germline V gene, CDR1 is SGDLS and CDR2 is YYNGEE.

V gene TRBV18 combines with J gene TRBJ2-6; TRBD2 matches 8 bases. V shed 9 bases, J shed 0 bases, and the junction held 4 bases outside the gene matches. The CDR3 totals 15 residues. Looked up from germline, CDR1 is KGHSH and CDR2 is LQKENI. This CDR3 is CASRRGGSGANVLTF. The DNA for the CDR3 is TGTGCCAGTCGACGGGGGGGCTCTGGGGCCAACGTCCTGACTTTC. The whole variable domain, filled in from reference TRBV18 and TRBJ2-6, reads NAGVMQNPRHLVRRRGQEARLRCSPMKGHSHVYWYRQLPEEGLKFMVYLQKENIIDESGMPKERFSAEFPKEGPSILRIQQVVRGDSAAYFCASRRGGSGANVLTFGAGSRLTVL.

This CDR3 is CASSEALFRASGTLEQYF. CDR3 nucleotide sequence: TGTGCCAGCAGTGAAGCGCTATTCCGGGCTAGCGGGACTCTCGAGCAGTACTTC. J is TRBJ2-7 and V is TRBV2, with 9 bases matching TRBD2. V dropped 0 bases and J dropped 6; count of bases not matched to a gene: 15. Germline-derived CDR1 and CDR2 are SNHLY and FYNNEI. The CDR3 loop spans 18 amino acids.

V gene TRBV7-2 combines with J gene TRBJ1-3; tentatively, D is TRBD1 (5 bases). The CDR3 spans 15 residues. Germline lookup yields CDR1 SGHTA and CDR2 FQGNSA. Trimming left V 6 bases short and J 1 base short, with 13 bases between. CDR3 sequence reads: CASSRQGTSGNTIYF. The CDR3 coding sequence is TGTGCCAGCAGTCGCCAGGGTACGTCTGGAAACACCATATATTTT.

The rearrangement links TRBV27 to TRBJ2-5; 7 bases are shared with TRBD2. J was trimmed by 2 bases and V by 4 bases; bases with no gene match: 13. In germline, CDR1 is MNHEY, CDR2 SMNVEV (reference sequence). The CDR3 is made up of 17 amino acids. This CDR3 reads CASSSHNLAGSQETQYF. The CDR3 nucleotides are TGTGCCAGCAGTTCCCACAATTTAGCGGGTTCACAAGAGACCCAGTACTTC.

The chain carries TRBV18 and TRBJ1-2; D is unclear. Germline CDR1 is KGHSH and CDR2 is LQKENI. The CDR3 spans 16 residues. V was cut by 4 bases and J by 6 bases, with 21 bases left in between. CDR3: CASSRARVGTTDGYTF. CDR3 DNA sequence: TGTGCCAGCTCACGGGCAAGGGTGGGTACGACGGATGGCTACACCTTC.

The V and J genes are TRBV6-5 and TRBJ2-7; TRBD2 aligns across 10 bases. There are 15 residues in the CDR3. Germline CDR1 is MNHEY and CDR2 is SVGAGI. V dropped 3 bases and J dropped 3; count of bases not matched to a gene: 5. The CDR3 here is CASSYGPSGSYEQYF. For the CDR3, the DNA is TGTGCCAGCAGTTATGGTCCTAGCGGGAGCTACGAGCAGTACTTC.

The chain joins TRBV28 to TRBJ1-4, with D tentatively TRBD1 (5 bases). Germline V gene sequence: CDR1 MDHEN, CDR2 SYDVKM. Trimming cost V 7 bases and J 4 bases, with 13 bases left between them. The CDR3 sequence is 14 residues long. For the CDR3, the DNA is TGTGCCAGCATGCCCGGGGGTGGTAATGAAAAACTGTTTTTT. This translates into CASMPGGGNEKLFF.